The TCR beta chain described here comes from a study of cytomegalovirus exposure and HLA in healthy donors. The study, taken as a whole, reports: Reportedly, cytomegalovirus status was diagnosed with high sensitivity and specificity. Accurate predictions that matched the HLA-A and HLA-B alleles of most subjects were reportedly made from TCR beta sequences. The study labeled 150 to 200 TCR beta chains cytomegalovirus-associated.

Primers for the PCR totalled 60 Vbeta and 13 Jbeta. Generated by immunoSEQ multiplex PCR, the TCRdb table keeps only in-frame clones and is missing some. The top ten clones hold approximately 4.2% of a sample with approximately 130,000 clones, roughly 78% of them seen once. The V end was cut by 8 bases, the J end by 8 bases, with 18 bases between. The germline V gene has CDR1 SQVTM and CDR2 ANQGSEA. The CDR3 totals 13 residues. This clone occurred a few times. The antigen is undetermined. This rearrangement joins TRBV29-1 to TRBJ1-4, with D possibly being TRBD1 (5 bases). The receptor was isolated from a man aged 50-59 years in good health and CMV-seropositive. Sequencing used PBMCs. CDR3 loop: CSICIGAGEKLFF. The CDR3 DNA follows: TGCAGCATTTGTATTGGGGCTGGCGAAAAACTGTTTTTT. Combining the CDR3 with reference TRBV29-1 and TRBJ1-4 gives the whole variable domain SAVISQKPSRDICQRGTSLTIQCQVDSQVTMMFWYRQQPGQSLTLIATANQGSEATYESGFVIDKFPISRPNLTFSTLTVSNMSPEDSSIYLCSICIGAGEKLFFGSGTQLSVL.